This T cell receptor (beta chain) is drawn from a study of read filtering for tumor transcriptome and immune sequencing. Whole-study context: By R-ISS, stages I, II and III held about 8, 17 and 7 patients. Study findings and constraints: In IR-seq, single-read clonotypes were roughly 82% of clonotypes but approximately 3.2% of reads.

The library was built from 400 to 500 ng RNA with molecular barcoded adaptors for alpha/delta and beta/gamma chains. From the reads, TCRdb called clonotypes with MiXCR, one entry per CDR3 protein. Of about 39,000 distinct CDR3 sequences listed, about 13% are singletons. This clonotype was found many times. What it binds is not known. This CDR3 contains 11 residues. CDR1 SGHAT and CDR2 FQNNGV come from the germline V gene. Trimming pared 3 bases from V and 6 bases from J, leaving 6 bases between. Sequencing used a population of CD138-negative cells sorted from bone marrow. The chain has TRBV11-2 and TRBJ2-7, with unresolved D. This receptor was obtained from a donor aged 40 or older with multiple myeloma. This CDR3 is CASSLSTEQYF. In DNA form, the CDR3 reads TGTGCCAGCAGCTTGTCTACCGAGCAGTACTTC.